This T cell receptor (beta chain) was captured in a study of T cells after yellow fever vaccination. Study conclusions and caveats: The secondary T-cell response peaked on day 5, not day 15, but was weaker. Repertoires sorted by FACS could include abundant clonotypes that are contaminants from the bulk population.

Regarding this clonotype: As yet, its antigen is unknown.

Template switching with 5'RACE generated the TCR cDNA and added a universal primer site and UMIs. TCRdb analysed the 5' RACE reads with MiXCR anew, one entry per CDR3 protein. The sample contains roughly 74,000 distinct CDR3 sequences, roughly 6.9% of which appear only once. The V and J ends lost 4 bases and 7 bases, in that order; junction bases with no gene match: 7. The CDR3 loop spans 15 amino acids. The germline V gene encodes CDR1 SGHTA and CDR2 FQGTGA. The V gene is TRBV7-3, the J gene TRBJ2-1, with TRBD2 identical over 10 bases. This TCR came from a man between 18 and 29 years old who received the YFV17D yellow fever vaccine. This specimen was CD8+ T cells sorted from PBMCs, taken 5 days after the first yellow fever vaccination. Here the CDR3 reads CASSSSGGAGNEQFF. The CDR3 DNA is TGTGCCAGCAGCTCAAGCGGGGGGGCCGGAAATGAGCAGTTCTTC.